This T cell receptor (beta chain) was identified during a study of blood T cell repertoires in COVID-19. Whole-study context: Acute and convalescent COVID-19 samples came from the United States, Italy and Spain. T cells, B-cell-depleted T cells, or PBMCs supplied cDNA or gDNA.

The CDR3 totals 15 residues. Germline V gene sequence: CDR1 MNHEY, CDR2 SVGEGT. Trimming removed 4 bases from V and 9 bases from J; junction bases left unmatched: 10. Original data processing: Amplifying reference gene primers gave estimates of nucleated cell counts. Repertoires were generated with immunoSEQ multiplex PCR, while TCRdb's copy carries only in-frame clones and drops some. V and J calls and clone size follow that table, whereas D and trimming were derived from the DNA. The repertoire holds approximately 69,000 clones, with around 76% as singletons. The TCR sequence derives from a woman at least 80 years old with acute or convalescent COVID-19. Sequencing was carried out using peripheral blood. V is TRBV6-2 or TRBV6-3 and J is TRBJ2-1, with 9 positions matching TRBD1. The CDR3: CASSSPGTGRSEQFF. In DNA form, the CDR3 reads TGTGCCAGCAGTTCCCCCGGGACAGGGAGGAGTGAGCAGTTCTTC.